This T cell receptor beta chain was profiled in a study of PD-L1 blockade in urothelial cancer. Study overall: The analyses of blood took place 3 weeks (second dose) and 6 weeks after treatment start.

Per germline, CDR1 KGHSY and CDR2 FQNENV. The CDR3 is 10 amino acids long, termini counted. Sequencing was performed with immunoSEQ multiplex PCR; in TCRdb, only in-frame clones are kept and a portion is missing. The sample includes 45,000 or so clones, about 88% of them seen just once. This sample's time point: pretreatment peripheral blood. For this clone: Because it lacks the conserved phenylalanine or tryptophan at the end, this CDR3 is likely a read error. Because the CDR3's place on the DNA is in doubt, the DNA is left out and the CDR3 is given as listed by TCRdb.

The material was PBMCs, obtained around atezolizumab (anti-PD-L1) treatment. The genes are TRBV16 and TRBJ2-7; the table's D call of TRBD1 was not tested on the DNA. This TCR derives from a donor aged 40 or older with urothelial cancer. The CDR3: CASSQSEQGR.